The rows below give T cell receptor beta chains drawn from one sample of a study of cytomegalovirus exposure and HLA in healthy donors. Assay: immunoSEQ multiplex PCR; the TCRdb copy retains only in-frame clones and omits some. The sample holds 150,000 to 180,000 clones; approximately 80% are singletons and the top ten take roughly 12%. Sequencing used PBMCs. These receptors came from a man in his thirties or forties in good health and CMV-seropositive. Both conserved end residues are part of each CDR3. D genes are given only for firm matches. Size is omitted from some rows. Given values are once, few, many or a class for expanded clones.

j_call	clone_size	d_call	v_call	cdr3_nt	cdr3_aa
TRBJ2-6	NA	TRBD1	TRBV9	TGTGCCAGCAGCGTATTGTGGGGGGGACAGGGGTCCGGGGCCAACGTCCTGACTTTC	CASSVLWGGQGSGANVLTF
TRBJ1-1	once	NA	TRBV5-1	TGCGCCAGCAGCTTGCTAGGCAGGGCCAGAGAAGCTTTCTTT	CASSLLGRAREAFF
TRBJ2-7	few	TRBD2	TRBV9	TGTGCCAGCAGCGTGGGGACTAGCGGGAAGGAGCAGTACTTC	CASSVGTSGKEQYF
TRBJ2-1	NA	NA	TRBV28	TGTGCCAGCGGGACTGTAAACAATGAGCAGTTCTTC	CASGTVNNEQFF
TRBJ1-1	NA	NA	TRBV7-8	TGTGCCAGCAGCCTCCAGAGGGACACTGAAGCTTTCTTT	CASSLQRDTEAFF
TRBJ2-3	NA	TRBD2	TRBV18	TGTGCCAGCTCCCTTGGACTAGAAAGCACAGATACGCAGTATTTT	CASSLGLESTDTQYF
TRBJ1-1	few	NA	TRBV5-4	TGTGCCAGCAGCCAGACGGGCACTGAAGCTTTCTTT	CASSQTGTEAFF
TRBJ2-6	NA	NA	TRBV10-3	TGTGCCATCAGTGCAGGGGACTCTGGGGCCAACGTCCTGACTTTC	CAISAGDSGANVLTF
TRBJ2-5	NA	NA	TRBV13	TGTGCCAGCACCCGAGTAAGGGAGCAGTACTTC	CASTRVREQYF
TRBJ1-1	NA	NA	TRBV29-1	TGCAGCGCGACACAGGGCGTCGCTGAAGCTTTCTTT	CSATQGVAEAFF